The 20 T cell receptor beta chains below all came from one sample that was sequenced in a study of T cell responses to AZD1222 COVID-19 vaccine. Only in-frame clones appear in the TCRdb table, and some are missing; sequencing was by immunoSEQ multiplex PCR. The repertoire holds approximately 140,000 clones, with about 91% as singletons. The sequenced sample was peripheral blood, obtained on day 0 of AZD1222 vaccination. The receptors come from an adult in good health.

This sequence joins TRBV30 and TRBJ1-2; TRBD1 might be the D (6 bases). This CDR3 is 15 amino acids long. The germline CDR1 and CDR2 sequences are GTSNPN and SVGIG (reference sequence). CDR3: CASSRGRGSVYGYTF. CDR3 DNA: TGTGCTTCCTCGCGGGGGCGCGGTTCCGTCTATGGCTACACCTTC. The whole variable domain, filled in from reference TRBV30 and TRBJ1-2, reads SQTIHQWPATLVQPVGSPLSLECTVEGTSNPNLYWYRQAAGRGLQLLFYSVGIGQISSEVPQNLSASRPQDRQFILSSKKLLLSDSGFYLCASSRGRGSVYGYTFGSGTRLTVV.

The chain carries TRBV19 and TRBJ2-1; D may match TRBD1 or TRBD2 (5 bases each). Germline V gene lookup returns CDR1 LNHDA and CDR2 SQIVND (reference sequence). V was shortened by 10 bases and J by 0 bases, with 19 bases between the two germline ends. This CDR3 comprises 16 residues. The CDR3 region is CATNPGHQSSYNEQFF. CDR3 nucleotides: TGTGCCACGAACCCGGGGCACCAGAGCTCCTACAATGAGCAGTTCTTC.

The rearrangement links TRBV27 to TRBJ2-7, with 9 bases fitting TRBD1. The CDR3 consists of 15 residues. The V gene's germline CDR1 is MNHEY and CDR2 SMNVEV (reference sequence). The J segment lost 5 bases and the V segment lost 5 bases, leaving 10 bases of the junction unmatched. CDR3 DNA sequence: TGTGCCAGCAGTATAACGGGACAGGGTGCCCACGAGCAGTACTTC. It specifies CASSITGQGAHEQYF.

The genes are TRBV7-9 and TRBJ2-3; a weak D match, TRBD1 (7 bases). Germline CDR1 and CDR2: SEHNR and FQNEAQ (reference sequence). The ends were cut back, 5 bases at V and 2 bases at J, with 20 bases in the middle. The CDR3 totals 17 residues. CDR3 in amino acids: CASSETGRIRNTDTQYF. Written as DNA, the CDR3 is TGTGCCAGCAGCGAGACAGGGAGGATCAGAAACACAGATACGCAGTATTTT. Supplemented by reference TRBV7-9 and TRBJ2-3, the full variable domain reads DTGVSQNPRHKITKRGQNVTFRCDPISEHNRLYWYRQTLGQGPEFLTYFQNEAQLEKSRLLSDRFSAERPKGSFSTLEIQRTEQGDSAMYLCASSETGRIRNTDTQYFGPGTRLTVL.

The chain carries TRBV4-3 and TRBJ1-5; no reliable D call. V was shortened by 1 base and J by 3 bases, with 10 bases between the two germline ends. CDR1 is LGHNA, CDR2 YSLEER, per germline. The CDR3 sequence is 15 residues long. The CDR3 DNA follows: TGCGCCAGCAGCCAAGCGGTGGGTCCCAATCAGCCCCAGCATTTT. It encodes CASSQAVGPNQPQHF.

The J gene is TRBJ2-5, the V gene TRBV9; 8 bases agree with TRBD2. With 0 bases clipped from V and 4 bases from J, the junction kept 5 bases outside the gene matches. CDR1 is SGDLS, CDR2 YYNGEE, per germline. The CDR3 length is 15 residues. CDR3 protein: CASSVDGRAVETQYF. In nucleotides, the CDR3 is TGTGCCAGCAGCGTAGACGGGAGGGCCGTAGAGACCCAGTACTTC.

The CDR3 region is CASSLIPYEQYF. CDR3 nucleotide sequence: TGTGCCAGCAGCCTCATTCCCTACGAGCAGTACTTC. This chain connects TRBV7-2 to TRBJ2-7, with D unresolved. CDR3 length: 12 residues. Looked up from germline, CDR1 is SGHTA and CDR2 is FQGNSA. The ends were cut back, 5 bases at V and 2 bases at J, with 7 bases in the middle.

The rearrangement links TRBV19 to TRBJ1-2; D not resolved. The CDR3 extends over 10 amino acids. V lost 11 bases and J lost 5, with 9 bases in between. In germline, CDR1 is LNHDA, CDR2 SQIVND (reference sequence). The CDR3 here is CASRGYGYTF. CDR3 coding DNA: TGTGCCTCCCGGGGTTATGGCTACACCTTC.

J is TRBJ1-1 and V is TRBV7-8; the D gene is possibly TRBD1 (5 bases). CDR1 is SGHVS, CDR2 FQNEAQ, per germline. The CDR3 is 14 residues long. Trimming removed 2 bases at V and 7 bases at J, with 14 bases between. The CDR3 spells CASSLSFGGREAFF. The CDR3 nucleotides are TGTGCCAGCAGCTTAAGTTTTGGGGGTCGTGAAGCTTTCTTT.

This clone was seen a single time. The genes are TRBV9 and TRBJ1-4; D is uncertain. V lost 4 bases and J lost 4, with 11 bases in between. CDR1 and CDR2 from the germline V gene are SGDLS and YYNGEE. This CDR3 is built from 14 residues. CDR3 DNA: TGTGCCAGCAGCCCGACAAGGGATAATGAAAAACTGTTTTTT. This sequence encodes CASSPTRDNEKLFF.

This chain uses TRBV15 with TRBJ1-6; D is unresolved. V lost 6 bases, J lost 5 bases, and 11 bases lay in between. Germline CDR1 and CDR2: LNHNV and YYDKDF (reference sequence). The CDR3 contains 14 residues. The CDR3 sequence is CATSQRLNNSPLHF. CDR3 DNA sequence: TGTGCCACCAGTCAGCGCCTCAATAATTCACCCCTCCACTTT.

The rearrangement uses TRBV30 and TRBJ2-1; D perhaps matches TRBD2 (6 bases). Per germline, CDR1 GTSNPN and CDR2 SVGIG (reference sequence). V lost 2 bases and J lost 2, with 16 bases in between. The CDR3 is made up of 16 amino acids. CDR3 sequence (DNA): TGTGCCTGGAGTCCCCGGGGGAGTTGGGCCTACAATGAGCAGTTCTTC. Translating gives CAWSPRGSWAYNEQFF.

In nucleotides, the CDR3 is TGTGCCAGTAAAAACAGGGGAGCTGATCAGCCCCAGCATTTT. Protein: CASKNRGADQPQHF. The chain uses TRBV19 and TRBJ1-5; 7 nucleotides match TRBD1. The germline V gene has CDR1 LNHDA and CDR2 SQIVND (reference sequence). This CDR3 comprises 14 residues. The V gene end was trimmed by 7 bases and the J gene end by 5 bases; junction bases not matched to a gene: 8.

The chain carries TRBV28 and TRBJ1-1; 8 bases match TRBD1. Germline V gene data show CDR1 as MDHEN and CDR2 as SYDVKM. This CDR3 is 15 amino acids long. V was pared by 3 bases and J by 0 bases, with 3 bases of the junction left unmatched. The CDR3 sequence is CASSLPGGMNTEAFF. The CDR3 DNA reads as TGTGCCAGCAGTTTGCCAGGGGGCATGAACACTGAAGCTTTCTTT.

The CDR3 here is CASSYATGSSYEQYF. CDR3 sequence (DNA): TGTGCCAGCAGCTACGCGACAGGGAGCTCCTACGAGCAGTACTTC. The chain has TRBV28 and TRBJ2-7; TRBD1 agrees at 7 bases. The ends lost 6 bases at V and 0 bases at J; junction bases unmatched: 8. The CDR3 has 15 residues. Germline CDR1 is MDHEN and CDR2 is SYDVKM.

The rearrangement uses TRBV5-1 and TRBJ2-3; no clear D. CDR3 length: 11 amino acids. Germline CDR1 and CDR2: SGHRS and YFSETQ. V lost 5 bases and J lost 6, with 7 bases in between. The CDR3 protein is CASSTLDTQYF. The DNA of the CDR3 is TGCGCCAGCAGTACATTGGATACGCAGTATTTT.

The chain recombines TRBV3-1 (or the pseudogene TRBV3-2) with TRBJ1-2, with a weak D call TRBD1 (6 bases). The germline V gene encodes CDR1 LGHDT and CDR2 YNNKEL (reference sequence). This CDR3 comprises 14 residues. Deletions cut 0 bases from V and 5 bases from J, with 10 bases between. As DNA, the CDR3 is TGTGCCAGCAGCCAAGAGGGGGGCGGATATGGCTACACCTTC. Its translation: CASSQEGGGYGYTF.

The rearrangement links TRBV7-9 to TRBJ2-2, with unresolved D. The CDR3 is made up of 14 amino acids. The V gene lost 6 bases and the J gene lost 0 bases, with 8 bases spanning the gap. Germline V lookup: CDR1 SEHNR, CDR2 FQNEAQ (reference sequence). For the CDR3, the DNA is TGTGCCAGCAGGGTGGTTACGAACACCGGGGAGCTGTTTTTT. As protein: CASRVVTNTGELFF.

The chain couples TRBV7-9 to TRBJ1-3, with D maybe TRBD1 (6 bases). Per the germline V gene, CDR1 is SEHNR and CDR2 is FQNEAQ (reference sequence). The CDR3 extends over 15 amino acids. Trimming shortened V by 1 base and J by 2 bases, and 9 bases separated the two germline ends. CDR3 nucleotide sequence: TGTGCCAGCAGCTTAGAGGGGGGCGCTGGAAACACCATATATTTT. Translating it yields CASSLEGGAGNTIYF.

The chain joins TRBV7-9 to TRBJ2-1; 8 bases match TRBD1. This CDR3 is built from 17 residues. The junction had 13 bases not matched to a gene; V was cut back by 5 bases and J by 4 bases. Germline-derived CDR1 and CDR2 are SEHNR and FQNEAQ (reference sequence). The CDR3 sequence: CASSPPPGQDKYNEQFF. In nucleotides, the CDR3 is TGTGCCAGCAGCCCACCCCCGGGACAGGACAAGTACAATGAGCAGTTCTTC.